This TCR beta chain came from a study of cytomegalovirus exposure and HLA in healthy donors (dated by TCRdb to the late 2010s). Describing the broader study: In an earlier analysis of approximately 640 of the donors, 250 to 300 Gb of sequence data and approximately 120 million unique TCR beta sequences from some 170 million T cells were reported. To predict cytomegalovirus infection status, the study combined high-throughput TCR immunosequencing, statistical association of individual TCRs with disease status, and machine learning. Roughly 5 DR-DQ haplotypes were handled as single units for association and clustering because linkage in the cohort was strong. Genome-wide SNP genotypes for about 65% of the roughly 670 donors were used in a later genetic analysis, which treated that subset as a discovery cohort. Among 350 to 400 genotyped donors of the cohort, an average of approximately 240,000 unique TCR beta nucleotide sequences were sequenced per donor, around 20% of them non-productive. Rather than using new phenotypic data, the later analysis identified candidate immune exposures from TCR beta sequences and from how often those sequences occurred across donors. A later analysis re-examined previously published TCR beta repertoires from over 500 donors and added high-resolution HLA genotyping to investigate patterns of TCR occurrence. In addition to the first cohort of roughly 670 subjects, a separate validation cohort of 130 or so different subjects was used. The study aimed to test whether signatures of past pathogen exposure could be identified by cataloging public T cell receptors. Using immunosequencing, the study profiled T cell repertoires from 666 subjects and related those repertoires to cytomegalovirus serostatus. Every repertoire in the discovery cohort had been generated on one and the same sequencing platform. Typing coverage varied by locus: roughly 629-640 donors for A, B, C, DRB1 and DQB1; approximately 500 for DQA1; more than 600 for DPA1; about 450 for DPB1. HLA typing covered class I and class II loci at four-digit resolution. Of the approximately 400 genotyped donors, 65% to 90% fell in the genetic ancestry cluster associated with self-reported Caucasian donors. An early release that covered about 600 HLA-typed donors contained approximately 300 gigabases of sequencing data and some 87 million unique TCR sequences. Donor age, sex, ethnicity and CMV serostatus were compiled alongside the repertoire data. An earlier analysis of some 500 of the donors applied high-throughput TCR beta sequencing to assess whether each TCR beta V gene segment acted as functional or pseudogenic.

What the authors observed across the whole study: Several of the top co-occurrence clusters appeared to be linked to parvovirus B19, influenza, CMV and Epstein-Barr virus, according to a later analysis. Sequencing depth was assumed to be roughly uniform across donors in the presence/absence analyses, though that assumption may not hold. At a false discovery rate of 0.05, a later analysis linked about 17,000 TCR beta sequences to specific HLA alleles. The authors suggested that the approach could potentially be generalized to other disease states and immunological phenotypes. In vitro tests confirmed that a few of the cytomegalovirus-associated TCR beta chains recognize cytomegalovirus antigens. Most TCR sequences were observed very rarely across donors, whereas some public TCRs were present in many individuals. An association between a missense DCLRE1C variant and V-gene and J-gene trimming of TCR beta chains was found in a later genetic analysis and replicated in an independent cohort. Approximately 18 rarely observed V segments, including chromosome 9 orphons, were excluded from the earlier analysis of several hundred of the donors because counts were too low. Compared with the roughly 600-donor mean, donors in an Asian-associated ancestry cluster had fewer N-insertions in productive TCRs, according to a later genetic analysis. Only TCR beta chains were sequenced in this cohort, and the absence of alpha or paired-chain data limited detectable features. In a later analysis, the rate of TCR association differed among HLA loci, with DRB1 alleles having the most associated TCRs and HLA-C alleles having the fewest. Because HLA typing was unavailable for some donors at each locus, only the typed subset was used in association tests. The study listed 150 to 200 TCR beta chains as associated with cytomegalovirus. The sequencing pipeline was judged likely to have produced a cluster of highly shared sequence variants as a technical artifact. In an earlier analysis of 450 to 750 of the donors, most TCR beta V segments appeared in productive rearrangements about 90% or about 30% of the time, broadly matching IMGT annotations. In a later analysis, most CMV-associated TCR beta chains were found to appear HLA-restricted, with HLA associations seemingly driven largely by CMV exposure. Correlated functional status among segregating V segments might be attributable to linkage disequilibrium, but an unknown experimental factor could not be ruled out. Strong co-occurrence of HLA alleles, especially DR and DQ, made assigning TCR associations to individual alleles difficult. Some IMGT-functional V segments, including TRBV6-2 and TRBV6-3, could not be told apart with the 87-base-pair reads, so those segments were excluded. A further reported finding was that TCR beta sequences accurately predicted the HLA-A and HLA-B alleles for most subjects in the first cohort. CMV serostatus was the only immune exposure information available for the cohort. The classifier was reported to diagnose cytomegalovirus status with high specificity and sensitivity in both the original cohort and the validation cohort. In a later analysis, HLA-associated TCR beta chains were found to be more clonally expanded and to have lower generation probabilities than equally common non-associated chains.

V is reduced by 6 bases and J by 2 bases, leaving a spacing of 10 bases between them. CDR1 and CDR2 are read off the germline V gene as MNHNS and SASEGT. From cysteine to phenylalanine, the CDR3 is 13 amino acids long. Solely the CDR3 DNA is kept, with 39 bases framed from the first base. The cohort was made up of approximately 670 healthy bone marrow donors. All cohort members were sampled while nominally healthy, although unrecorded immune exposures were likely present. The donor tested CMV seronegative, placing the donor among the 352 seronegative members of the cohort. Each donor provided a peripheral blood sample, and peripheral blood mononuclear cells were used for TCR beta sequencing. Genomic DNA was extracted from the blood cell samples with the Qiagen DNeasy Blood Extraction Kit. Of note for this clone: Its antigen is unknown. No much larger clone is present one base from it, and per-base qualities are unavailable.

The protocol used for the library was the immunoSEQ multiplex PCR assay. A mixture of 60 forward primers for TCR Vbeta segments and 13 reverse primers for TCR Jbeta segments was used in the multiplex PCR. The CDR3 region of rearranged TCR beta genes was amplified from genomic DNA with a multiplex PCR assay. On the Illumina HiSeq System, the amplified TCR beta libraries were sequenced as 87-base-pair reads. Under the source paper's analysis protocol: A later analysis tallied tens of millions of unique TCR beta chains across the 666 repertoires, and around 9.9 million of those chains were shared by two or more donors. Raw reads were error-corrected and collapsed into unique sequences with a nearest-neighbor algorithm that merged closely related sequences to remove PCR and sequencing errors. V, D and J gene segments were assigned by aligning CDR3 sequences to IMGT reference sequences. For a sequence to be retained, at least a six-nucleotide match to both a V gene segment and a J gene segment was required. A rearrangement was called productive if the CDR3 had no stop codons and remained in frame with V and J, and every other rearrangement was called non-productive. CDR3 was defined by IMGT convention, running from the second conserved V-encoded cysteine to the conserved J-encoded phenylalanine. The earlier analysis of 500 to 600 of the donors excluded sequences that lacked an unambiguous match to a single V gene segment. In an earlier analysis of roughly 500 of the donors, V segments were called functional above 56.7% productive rearrangements and were called segregating when the between-donor standard deviation exceeded 5%. A statistical classification framework was built to diagnose cytomegalovirus status from the catalog of TCR beta chain sequences. In a later analysis, TCR nucleotide sequences were compared against IMGT/GENE-DB human TR gene sequences so that V and J genes could be assigned. A later analysis assigned CDR3 sequences and most-parsimonious VDJ recombination scenarios with the TCRdist pipeline. In a later analysis, each TCR beta chain was defined by its CDR3 amino acid sequence together with its V-gene family, and reads lacking a unique V-gene family were excluded. A later analysis removed roughly 590 highly shared, low-generation-probability nucleotide sequences to deal with suspected cross-contamination and a sequencing artifact. In a later analysis, a clonal expansion index was calculated for each public chain from normalized within-repertoire ranks of inferred template counts. In a later analysis, generation probabilities were computed using a VDJ recombination model fitted to out-of-frame rearrangements, and the results were checked against IGoR. In a later analysis, TCR-TCR, TCR-HLA and TCR-CMV co-occurrence was scored with hypergeometric tests, and a repertoire-size bias correction was applied to TCR pairs. To estimate false discovery rates, a later analysis permuted the HLA or CMV assignments 20 times. In a later analysis, co-occurring TCRs were grouped with DBSCAN, and TCRdist sequence similarity was added when clustering was performed within HLA-allele-positive subsets. For co-occurrence clustering, repertoires with fewer than 30,000 or more than 120,000 public chains were excluded, along with roughly 5 repertoires with anomalous nucleotide sharing. Held by TCRdb, this immuneACCESS table contains in-frame sequences only and omits some clones. Under half of the omission traces to an unresolved V gene where checked; the cause of the rest is unknown. V, J and clone size reflect that table, while D and trimming were determined from the DNA. The sample yields about 130,000 clones; around 81% were counted once. Of the sample, less than 0.75% is held by the ten largest clones.

The rearranged chain carries TRBV6-1 and TRBJ2-5; TRBD2 is a weak D gene call, 6 bases matching. The source is a man aged 18 to 29 in good health and CMV-seronegative. Specimen: PBMCs. The CDR3: CASRLRGQETQYF. The sequenced DNA: TGTGCCAGCAGATTGCGGGGACAAGAGACCCAGTACTTC.